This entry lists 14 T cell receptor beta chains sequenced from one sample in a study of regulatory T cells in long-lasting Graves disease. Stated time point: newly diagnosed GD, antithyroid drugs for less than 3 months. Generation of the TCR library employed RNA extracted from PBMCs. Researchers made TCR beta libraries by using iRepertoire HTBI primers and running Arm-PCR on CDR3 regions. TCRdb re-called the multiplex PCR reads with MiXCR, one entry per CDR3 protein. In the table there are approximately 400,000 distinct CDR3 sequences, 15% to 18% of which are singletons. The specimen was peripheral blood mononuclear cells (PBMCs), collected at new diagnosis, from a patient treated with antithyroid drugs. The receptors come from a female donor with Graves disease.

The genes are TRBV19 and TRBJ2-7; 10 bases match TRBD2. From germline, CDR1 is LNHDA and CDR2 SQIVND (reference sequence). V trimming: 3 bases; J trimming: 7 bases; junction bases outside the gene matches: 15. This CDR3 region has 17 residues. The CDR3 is CASSIGGASGSVSEQYF. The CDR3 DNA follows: TGTGCCAGTAGTATCGGAGGGGCTAGCGGGAGTGTGAGTGAGCAGTACTTC.

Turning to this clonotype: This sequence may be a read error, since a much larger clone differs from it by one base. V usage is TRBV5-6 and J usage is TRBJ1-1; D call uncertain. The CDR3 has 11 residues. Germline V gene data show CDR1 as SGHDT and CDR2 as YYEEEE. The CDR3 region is CASSLGVEVFF. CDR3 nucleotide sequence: TGTGCCAGCAGCTTGGGAGTTGAAGTTTTCTTT.

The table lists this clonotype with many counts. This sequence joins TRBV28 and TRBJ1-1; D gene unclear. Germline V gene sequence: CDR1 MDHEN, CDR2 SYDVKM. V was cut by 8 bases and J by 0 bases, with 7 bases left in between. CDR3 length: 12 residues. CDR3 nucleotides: TGTGCCAGCGCTAGTATGAACACTGAAGCTTTCTTT. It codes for CASASMNTEAFF.

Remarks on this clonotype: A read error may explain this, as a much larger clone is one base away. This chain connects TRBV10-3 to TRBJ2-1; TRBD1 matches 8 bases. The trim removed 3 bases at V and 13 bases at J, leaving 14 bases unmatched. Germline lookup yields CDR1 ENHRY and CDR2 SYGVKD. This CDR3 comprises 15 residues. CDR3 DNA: TGTGCCATCAGTGAAGACAGGGGATCTCAAGAGACCCAGTTCTTC. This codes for CAISEDRGSQETQFF.

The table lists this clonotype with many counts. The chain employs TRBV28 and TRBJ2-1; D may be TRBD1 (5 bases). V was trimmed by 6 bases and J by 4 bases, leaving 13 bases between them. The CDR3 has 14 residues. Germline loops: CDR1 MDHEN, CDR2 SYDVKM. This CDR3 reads CASRYQGSYNEQFF. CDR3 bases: TGTGCCAGCAGGTACCAGGGTAGTTACAATGAGCAGTTCTTC.

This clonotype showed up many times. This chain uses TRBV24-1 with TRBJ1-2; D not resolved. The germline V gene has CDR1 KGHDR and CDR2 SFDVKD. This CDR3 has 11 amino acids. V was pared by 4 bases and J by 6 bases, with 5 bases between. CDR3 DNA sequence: TGTGCCACCAGTGAAGGGAATGGCTACACCTTC. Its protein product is CATSEGNGYTF.

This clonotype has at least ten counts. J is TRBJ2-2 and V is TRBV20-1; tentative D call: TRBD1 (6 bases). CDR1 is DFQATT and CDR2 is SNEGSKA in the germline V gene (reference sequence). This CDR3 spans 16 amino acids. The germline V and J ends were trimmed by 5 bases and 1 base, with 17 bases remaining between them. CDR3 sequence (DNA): TGCAGTGCTCCAACACCCGAGACAGGGAACACCGGGGAGCTGTTTTTT. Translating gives CSAPTPETGNTGELFF.

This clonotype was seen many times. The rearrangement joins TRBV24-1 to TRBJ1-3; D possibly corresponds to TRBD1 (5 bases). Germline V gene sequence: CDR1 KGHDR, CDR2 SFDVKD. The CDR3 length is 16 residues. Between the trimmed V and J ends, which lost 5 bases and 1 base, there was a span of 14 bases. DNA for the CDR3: TGTGCCACCAGTGCCCGGGACTTTTGGTCTGGAAACACCATATATTTT. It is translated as CATSARDFWSGNTIYF.

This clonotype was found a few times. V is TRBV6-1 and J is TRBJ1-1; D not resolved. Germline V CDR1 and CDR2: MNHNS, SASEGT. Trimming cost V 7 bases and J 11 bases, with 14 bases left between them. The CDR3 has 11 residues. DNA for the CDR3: TGTGCCAGCACCTCTCGCGGTATGGCTTTCTTT. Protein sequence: CASTSRGMAFF.

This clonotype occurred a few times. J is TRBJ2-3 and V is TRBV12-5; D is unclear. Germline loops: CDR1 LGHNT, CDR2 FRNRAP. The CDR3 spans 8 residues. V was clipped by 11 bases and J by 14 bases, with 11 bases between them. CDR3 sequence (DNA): TGTGCTCGCCCATCGGGGTATTTT. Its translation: CARPSGYF.

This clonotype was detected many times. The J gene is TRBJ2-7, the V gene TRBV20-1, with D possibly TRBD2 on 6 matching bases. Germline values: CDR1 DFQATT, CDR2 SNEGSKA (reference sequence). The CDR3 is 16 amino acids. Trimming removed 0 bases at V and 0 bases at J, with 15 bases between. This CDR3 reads CSARDREDRDSYEQYF. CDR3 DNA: TGCAGTGCTAGAGATAGGGAGGACCGAGACTCCTACGAGCAGTACTTC.

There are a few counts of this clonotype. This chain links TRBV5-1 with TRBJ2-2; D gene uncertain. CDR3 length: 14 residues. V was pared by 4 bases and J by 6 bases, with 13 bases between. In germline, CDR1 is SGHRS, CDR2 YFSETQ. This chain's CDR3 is CASSDYVSSGELFF. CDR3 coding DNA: TGCGCCAGCAGCGATTATGTGTCATCCGGGGAGCTGTTTTTT.

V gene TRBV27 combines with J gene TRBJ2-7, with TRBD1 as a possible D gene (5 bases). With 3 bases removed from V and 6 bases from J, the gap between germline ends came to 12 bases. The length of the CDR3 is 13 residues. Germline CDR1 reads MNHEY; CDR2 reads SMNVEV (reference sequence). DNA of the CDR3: TGTGCCAGCAGTTTGAGACAGATCTCCGAGCAGTACTTC. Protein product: CASSLRQISEQYF.

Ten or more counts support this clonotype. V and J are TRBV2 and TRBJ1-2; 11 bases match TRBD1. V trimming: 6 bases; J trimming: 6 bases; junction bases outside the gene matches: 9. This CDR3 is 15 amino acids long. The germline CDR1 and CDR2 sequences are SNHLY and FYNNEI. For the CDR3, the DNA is TGTGCCAGCAGCCGGGGACAGGGGGTAACTAATGGCTACACCTTC. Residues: CASSRGQGVTNGYTF.